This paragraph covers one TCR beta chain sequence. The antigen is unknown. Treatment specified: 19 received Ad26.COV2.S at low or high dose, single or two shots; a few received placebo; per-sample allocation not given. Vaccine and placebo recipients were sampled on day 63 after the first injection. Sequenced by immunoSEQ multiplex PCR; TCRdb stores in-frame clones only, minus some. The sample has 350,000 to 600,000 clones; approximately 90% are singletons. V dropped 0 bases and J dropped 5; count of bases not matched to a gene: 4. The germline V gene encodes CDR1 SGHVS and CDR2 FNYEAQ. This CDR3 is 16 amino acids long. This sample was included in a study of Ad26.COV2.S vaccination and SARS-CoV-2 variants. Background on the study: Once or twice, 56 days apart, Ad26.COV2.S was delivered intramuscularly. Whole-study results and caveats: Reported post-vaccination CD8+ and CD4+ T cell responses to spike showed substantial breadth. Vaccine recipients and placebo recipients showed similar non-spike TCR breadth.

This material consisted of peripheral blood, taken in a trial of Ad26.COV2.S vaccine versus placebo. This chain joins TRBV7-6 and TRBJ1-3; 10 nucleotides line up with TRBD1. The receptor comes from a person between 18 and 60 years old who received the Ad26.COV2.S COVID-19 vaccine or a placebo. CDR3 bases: TGTGCCAGCAGCTTAGCCCTGGGACAGGGGAGAAACACCATATATTTT. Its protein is CASSLALGQGRNTIYF. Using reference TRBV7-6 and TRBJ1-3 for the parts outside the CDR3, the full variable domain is GAGVSQSPRYKVTKRGQDVALRCDPISGHVSLYWYRQALGQGPEFLTYFNYEAQQDKSGLPNDRFSAERPEGSISTLTIQRTEQRDSAMYRCASSLALGQGRNTIYFGEGSWLTVV.